The source of this TCR beta chain is a study of long-term antiretroviral therapy in people with HIV. The wider study: Some samples came about a decade before the 2015 immediate-ART recommendation, and these were the earliest.

Details on this clone: Its target is unknown.

Germline V CDR1 and CDR2: SGHRS, YFSETQ. V dropped 4 bases and J dropped 0; count of bases not matched to a gene: 4. The CDR3 length is 15 residues. Researchers report immunoSEQ v3.0 was run at survey level. TCRdb keeps only in-frame clones here, not all; method: immunoSEQ multiplex PCR. The sample carries about 25,000 clones, 65% to 80% recorded once. Regarding the study as a whole: Pre-ART clonal expansions dominated every time point's repertoire. Patients on ART gained diversity, which nonetheless stayed below transplant donor controls. HIV repertoires spanned narrower CDR3 length ranges than controls.

This chain connects TRBV5-1 to TRBJ2-7; 10 nucleotides align to TRBD2. The starting material was unsorted PBMCs, obtained 0.5 years after starting antiretroviral therapy. The clonotype was recovered from a woman between 40 and 50 years old with HIV. The CDR3 sequence is CASSPSGGASYEQYF. The CDR3 nucleotides read TGCGCCAGCAGCCCGAGCGGGGGGGCCTCCTACGAGCAGTACTTC.